These 2 T cell receptor beta chains were sequenced from one sample in a study of cytomegalovirus exposure and HLA in healthy donors (dated by TCRdb to the late 2010s). The library was produced with the immunoSEQ multiplex PCR assay. For the multiplex PCR, a mixture combining 60 forward primers for TCR Vbeta segments and 13 reverse primers for TCR Jbeta segments was used. TCRdb mirrors the immuneACCESS table, restricted to in-frame sequences. Some clones are absent from its copies; in checked studies, under half trace to an unresolved V gene, and the reason for the others is unknown. The sample table lists about 83,000 clones, 78% of them with a count of one. Of the sample, 5.5% to 7% is held by the ten largest clones. The sample taken for sequencing was PBMCs. These receptors were obtained from a man in his late teens or twenties in good health and CMV-seropositive.

This chain links TRBV4-2 with TRBJ2-3; TRBD2 matches at 8 bases. The CDR3 runs 15 residues. Germline CDR1 reads LGHNA; CDR2 reads YNFKEQ. V dropped 1 base and J dropped 6; count of bases not matched to a gene: 6. The CDR3 DNA follows: TGTGCCAGCAGCCAAGGGACTAGCAGTTCCGATACGCAGTATTTT. Encoded protein: CASSQGTSSSDTQYF.

The chain joins TRBV9 to TRBJ1-5; D may be TRBD1 (6 bases). Germline assignment: CDR1 SGDLS and CDR2 YYNGEE. Trimming removed 1 base from V and 5 bases from J, with 10 bases in between. The CDR3 consists of 14 residues. As DNA, the CDR3 is TGTGCCAGCAGCGTAAATGGACAGTATCAGCCCCAGCATTTT. Translating gives CASSVNGQYQPQHF.